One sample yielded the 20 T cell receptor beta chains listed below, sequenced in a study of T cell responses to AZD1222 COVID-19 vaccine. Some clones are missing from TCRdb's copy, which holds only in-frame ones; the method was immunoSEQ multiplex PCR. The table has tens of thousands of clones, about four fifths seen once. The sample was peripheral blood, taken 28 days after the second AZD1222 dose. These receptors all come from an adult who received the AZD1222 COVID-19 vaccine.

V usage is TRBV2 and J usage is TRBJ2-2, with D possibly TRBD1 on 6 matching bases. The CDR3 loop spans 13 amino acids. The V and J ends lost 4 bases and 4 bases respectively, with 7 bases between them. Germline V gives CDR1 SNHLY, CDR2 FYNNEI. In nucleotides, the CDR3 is TGTGCCAGCAGTGGACAGGCCACCGGGGAGCTGTTTTTT. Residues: CASSGQATGELFF.

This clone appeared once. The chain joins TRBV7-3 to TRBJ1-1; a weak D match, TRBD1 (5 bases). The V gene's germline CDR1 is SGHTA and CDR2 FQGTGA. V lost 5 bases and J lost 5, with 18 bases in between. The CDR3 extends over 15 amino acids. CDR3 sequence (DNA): TGTGCCAGCAGCGCCTCGCCCGGGACTACTACTGAAGCTTTCTTT. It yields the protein CASSASPGTTTEAFF.

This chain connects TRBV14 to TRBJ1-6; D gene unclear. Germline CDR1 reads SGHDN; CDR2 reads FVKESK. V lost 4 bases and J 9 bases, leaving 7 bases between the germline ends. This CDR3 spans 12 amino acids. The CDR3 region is CASSPPSSPLHF. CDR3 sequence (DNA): TGTGCCAGCAGCCCCCCAAGTTCACCCCTCCACTTT.

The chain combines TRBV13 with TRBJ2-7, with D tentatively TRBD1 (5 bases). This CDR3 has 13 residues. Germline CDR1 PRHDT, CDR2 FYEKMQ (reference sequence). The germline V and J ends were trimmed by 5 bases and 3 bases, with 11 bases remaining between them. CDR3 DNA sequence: TGTGCCAGCAGCCAGGGCCAGGTCTACGAGCAGTACTTC. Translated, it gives CASSQGQVYEQYF.

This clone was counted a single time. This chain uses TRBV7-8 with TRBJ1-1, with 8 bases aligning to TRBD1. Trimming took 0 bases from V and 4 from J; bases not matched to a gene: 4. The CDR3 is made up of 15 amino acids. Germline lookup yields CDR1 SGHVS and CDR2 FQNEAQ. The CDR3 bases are TGTGCCAGCAGCTTAGCCCAGGGGGCGTTCACTGAAGCTTTCTTT. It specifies CASSLAQGAFTEAFF.

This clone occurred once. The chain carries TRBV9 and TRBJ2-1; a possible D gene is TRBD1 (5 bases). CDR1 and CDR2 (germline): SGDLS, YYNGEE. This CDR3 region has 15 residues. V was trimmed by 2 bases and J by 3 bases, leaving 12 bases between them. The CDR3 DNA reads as TGTGCCAGCAGCGTGGGGTGGGGCTTCTACAATGAGCAGTTCTTC. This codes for CASSVGWGFYNEQFF. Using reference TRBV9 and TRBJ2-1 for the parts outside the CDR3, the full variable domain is DSGVTQTPKHLITATGQRVTLRCSPRSGDLSVYWYQQSLDQGLQFLIQYYNGEERAKGNILERFSAQQFPDLHSELNLSSLELGDSALYFCASSVGWGFYNEQFFGPGTRLTVL.

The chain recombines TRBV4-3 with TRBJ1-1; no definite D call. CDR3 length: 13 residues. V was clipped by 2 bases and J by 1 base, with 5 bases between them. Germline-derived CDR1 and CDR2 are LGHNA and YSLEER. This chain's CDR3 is CASSQQENTEAFF. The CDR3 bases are TGCGCCAGCAGCCAACAGGAGAACACTGAAGCTTTCTTT.

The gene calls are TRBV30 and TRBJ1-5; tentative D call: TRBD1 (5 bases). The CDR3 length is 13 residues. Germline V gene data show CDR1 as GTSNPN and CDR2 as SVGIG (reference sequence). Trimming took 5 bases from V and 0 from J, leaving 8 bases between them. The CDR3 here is CAWGADSNQPQHF. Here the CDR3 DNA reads TGTGCCTGGGGGGCAGATAGCAATCAGCCCCAGCATTTT.

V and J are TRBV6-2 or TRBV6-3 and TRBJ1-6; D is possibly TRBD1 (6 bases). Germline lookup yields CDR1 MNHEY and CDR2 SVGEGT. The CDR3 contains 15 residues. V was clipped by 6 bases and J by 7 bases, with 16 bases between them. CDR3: CASSRITGRNSPLHF. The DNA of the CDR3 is TGTGCCAGCAGCCGGATCACAGGGAGGAATTCACCCCTCCACTTT.

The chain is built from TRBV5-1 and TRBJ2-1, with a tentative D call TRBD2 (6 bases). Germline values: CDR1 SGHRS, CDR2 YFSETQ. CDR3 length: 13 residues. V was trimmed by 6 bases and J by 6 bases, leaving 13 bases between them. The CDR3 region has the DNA TGCGCCAGCAACCCGGGGGATCTCAATGAGCAGTTCTTC. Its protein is CASNPGDLNEQFF.

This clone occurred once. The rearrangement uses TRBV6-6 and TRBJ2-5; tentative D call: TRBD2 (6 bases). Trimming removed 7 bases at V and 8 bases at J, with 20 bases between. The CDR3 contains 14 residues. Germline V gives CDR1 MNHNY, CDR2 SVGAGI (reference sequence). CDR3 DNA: TGTGCCAGCAAACCGGGACTCCGCACCCAAACCCAGTACTTC. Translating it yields CASKPGLRTQTQYF.

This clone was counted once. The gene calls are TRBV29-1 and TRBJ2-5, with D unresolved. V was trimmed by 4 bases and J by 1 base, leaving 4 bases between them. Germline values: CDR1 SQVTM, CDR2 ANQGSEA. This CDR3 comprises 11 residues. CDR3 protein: CSVGLQETQYF. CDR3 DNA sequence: TGCAGCGTTGGCCTCCAAGAGACCCAGTACTTC.

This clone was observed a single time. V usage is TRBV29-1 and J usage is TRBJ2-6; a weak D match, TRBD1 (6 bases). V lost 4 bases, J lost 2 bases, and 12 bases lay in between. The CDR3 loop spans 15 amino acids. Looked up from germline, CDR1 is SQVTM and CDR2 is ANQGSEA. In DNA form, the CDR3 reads TGCAGCGTTGCAACCACAGGGCCTGGGGCCAACGTCCTGACTTTC. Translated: CSVATTGPGANVLTF. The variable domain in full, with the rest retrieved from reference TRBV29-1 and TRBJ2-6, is SAVISQKPSRDICQRGTSLTIQCQVDSQVTMMFWYRQQPGQSLTLIATANQGSEATYESGFVIDKFPISRPNLTFSTLTVSNMSPEDSSIYLCSVATTGPGANVLTFGAGSRLTVL.

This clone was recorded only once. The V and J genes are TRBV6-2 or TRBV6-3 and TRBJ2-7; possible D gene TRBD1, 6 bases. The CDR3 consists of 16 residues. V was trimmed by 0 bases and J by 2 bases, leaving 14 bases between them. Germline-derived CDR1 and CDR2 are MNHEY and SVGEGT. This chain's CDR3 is CASSYSGQGTPYEQYF. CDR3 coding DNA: TGTGCCAGCAGTTACTCGGGGCAGGGGACCCCCTACGAGCAGTACTTC.

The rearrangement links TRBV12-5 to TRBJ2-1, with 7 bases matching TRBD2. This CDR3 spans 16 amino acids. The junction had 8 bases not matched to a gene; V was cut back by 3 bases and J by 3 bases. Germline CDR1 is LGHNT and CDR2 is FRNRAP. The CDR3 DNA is TGTGCTAGTGGTTTCTCTCAGTGGGAGGGCTACAATGAGCAGTTCTTC. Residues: CASGFSQWEGYNEQFF.

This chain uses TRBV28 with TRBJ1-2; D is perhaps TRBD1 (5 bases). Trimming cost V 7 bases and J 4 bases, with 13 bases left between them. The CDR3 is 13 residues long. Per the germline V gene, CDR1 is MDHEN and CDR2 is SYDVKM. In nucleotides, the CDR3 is TGTGCCAGCACGCCAGGGCAGGGCTATGGCTACACCTTC. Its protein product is CASTPGQGYGYTF.

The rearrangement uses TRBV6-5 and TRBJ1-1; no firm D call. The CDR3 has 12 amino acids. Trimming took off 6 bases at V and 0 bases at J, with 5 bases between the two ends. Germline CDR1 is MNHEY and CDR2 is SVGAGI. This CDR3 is CASRTMNTEAFF. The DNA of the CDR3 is TGTGCCAGCAGAACTATGAACACTGAAGCTTTCTTT.

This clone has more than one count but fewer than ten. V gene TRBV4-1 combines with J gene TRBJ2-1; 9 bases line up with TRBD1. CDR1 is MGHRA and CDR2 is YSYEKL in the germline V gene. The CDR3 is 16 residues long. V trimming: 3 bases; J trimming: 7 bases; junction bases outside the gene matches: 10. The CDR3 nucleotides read TGCGCCAGCAGCCAGTCCGGGACAGGGCTTGTTAATGAGCAGTTCTTC. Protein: CASSQSGTGLVNEQFF.

DNA for the CDR3: TGTGCCAGTAGTTCCCTAGGAACTAGCCAAGAGACCCAGTACTTC. This gives the protein CASSSLGTSQETQYF. The V call is TRBV19, the J call TRBJ2-5, with D perhaps matching TRBD2 (5 bases). Per the germline V gene, CDR1 is LNHDA and CDR2 is SQIVND (reference sequence). The CDR3 runs to 15 residues. V dropped 5 bases and J dropped 1 base, with 14 bases sitting between them. The full variable domain, its missing parts supplied by reference TRBV19 and TRBJ2-5, is DGGITQSPKYLFRKEGQNVTLSCEQNLNHDAMYWYRQDPGQGLRLIYYSQIVNDFQKGDIAEGYSVSREKKESFPLTVTSAQKNPTAFYLCASSSLGTSQETQYFGPGTRLLVL.

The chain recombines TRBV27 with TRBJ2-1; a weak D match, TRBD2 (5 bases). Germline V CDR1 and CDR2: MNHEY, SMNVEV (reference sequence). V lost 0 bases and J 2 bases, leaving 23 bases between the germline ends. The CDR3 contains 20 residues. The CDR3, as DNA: TGTGCCAGCAGTTTATCTGTCCCCGCGTTCCTAGCCCCGACCTACAATGAGCAGTTCTTC. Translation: CASSLSVPAFLAPTYNEQFF.